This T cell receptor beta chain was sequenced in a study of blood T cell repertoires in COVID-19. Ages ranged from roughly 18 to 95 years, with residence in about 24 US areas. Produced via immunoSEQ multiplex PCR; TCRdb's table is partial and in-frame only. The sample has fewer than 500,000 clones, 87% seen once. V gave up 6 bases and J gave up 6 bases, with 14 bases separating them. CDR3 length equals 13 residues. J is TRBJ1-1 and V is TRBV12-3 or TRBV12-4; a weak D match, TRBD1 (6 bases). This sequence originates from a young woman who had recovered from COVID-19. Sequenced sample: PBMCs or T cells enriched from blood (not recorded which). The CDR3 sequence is CASSSTGDSEAFF. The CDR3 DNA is TGTGCCAGCAGCTCGACAGGCGACTCTGAAGCTTTCTTT.